The T cell receptor beta chain described here comes from a study of response to subunit inactivated influenza vaccine. This clonotype was detected only a few times. CDR3 length: 16 amino acids. Trimming took 6 bases from V and 4 from J, leaving 18 bases between them. Germline values: CDR1 SGHAT, CDR2 FQNNGV. TCRdb reprocessed the RT-PCR reads with MiXCR, giving one entry per CDR3 protein. The sample has some 600,000 distinct CDR3 sequences; around 15% are singletons. V and J are TRBV11-2 and TRBJ2-2; D is perhaps TRBD2 (5 bases). The sequence was collected from a man aged 50 or older who received an inactivated influenza vaccine. The input for sequencing was PBMCs from blood, taken 14 to 15 days before vaccination. The CDR3 region is CASRRGGTSATGELFF. CDR3 DNA sequence: TGTGCCAGCAGACGGGGTGGTACGTCGGCCACCGGGGAGCTGTTTTTT.